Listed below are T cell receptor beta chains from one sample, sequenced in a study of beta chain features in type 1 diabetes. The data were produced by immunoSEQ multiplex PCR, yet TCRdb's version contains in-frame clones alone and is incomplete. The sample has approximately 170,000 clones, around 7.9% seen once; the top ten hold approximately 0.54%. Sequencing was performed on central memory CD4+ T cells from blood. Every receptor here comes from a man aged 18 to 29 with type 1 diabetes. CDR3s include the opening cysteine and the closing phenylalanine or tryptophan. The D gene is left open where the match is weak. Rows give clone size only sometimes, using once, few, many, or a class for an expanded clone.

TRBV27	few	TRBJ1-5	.	CASSLGQFYQPQHF	TGTGCCAGCAGTTTAGGGCAGTTCTATCAGCCCCAGCATTTT
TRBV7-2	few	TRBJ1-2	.	CASQPGGFPNYGYTF	TGTGCCAGCCAACCGGGTGGGTTCCCAAACTATGGCTACACCTTC
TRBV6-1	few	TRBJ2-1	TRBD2	CASSEAPGGRYNEQFF	TGTGCCAGCAGTGAAGCGCCGGGAGGGAGGTACAATGAGCAGTTCTTC
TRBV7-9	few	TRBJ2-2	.	CASSSPSNTGELFF	TGTGCCAGCAGCTCCCCATCGAACACCGGGGAGCTGTTTTTT
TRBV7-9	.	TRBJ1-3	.	CASSANNRAFGNTIYF	TGTGCCAGCAGCGCCAATAACAGGGCTTTCGGAAACACCATATATTTT
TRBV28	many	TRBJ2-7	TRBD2	CASSGRGFQQYF	TGTGCCAGCAGCGGGAGGGGGTTCCAGCAGTACTTC
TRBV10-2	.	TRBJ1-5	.	CASSAQFNQPQHF	TGCGCCAGCAGTGCACAGTTCAATCAGCCCCAGCATTTT
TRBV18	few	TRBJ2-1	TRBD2	CASSPRLAGAGDNEQFF	TGTGCCAGCTCACCTCGACTAGCGGGAGCAGGTGACAATGAGCAGTTCTTC
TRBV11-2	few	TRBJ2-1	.	CASSLGFVPGLEQFF	TGTGCCAGCAGCTTAGGATTCGTCCCAGGCCTTGAGCAGTTCTTC
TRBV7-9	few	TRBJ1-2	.	CASSLVNPGTNYGYTF	TGTGCCAGCAGCTTAGTGAACCCGGGTACTAACTATGGCTACACCTTC
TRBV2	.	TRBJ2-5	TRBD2	CASTPGLARETQYF	TGTGCCAGCACCCCGGGACTAGCCAGGGAGACCCAGTACTTC
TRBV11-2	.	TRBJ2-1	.	CASGSQLENEQFF	TGTGCCAGCGGGAGTCAGTTGGAGAATGAGCAGTTCTTC
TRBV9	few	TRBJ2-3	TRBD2	CASSVVGGGFLTDTQYF	TGTGCCAGCAGCGTAGTCGGCGGGGGGTTCCTCACAGATACGCAGTATTTT
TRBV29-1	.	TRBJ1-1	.	CSVEGQGGNEAFF	TGCAGCGTTGAAGGTCAGGGAGGGAATGAAGCTTTCTTT
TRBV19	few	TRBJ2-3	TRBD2	CASSMSSGGTDTQYF	TGTGCCAGTAGTATGTCTAGCGGGGGCACAGATACGCAGTATTTT
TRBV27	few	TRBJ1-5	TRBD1	CASSDGQGRQPQHF	TGTGCCAGCAGTGATGGACAGGGTCGGCAGCCCCAGCATTTT
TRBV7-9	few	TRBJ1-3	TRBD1	CASSPPDRNSGNTIYF	TGTGCCAGCAGCCCTCCGGACAGGAACTCTGGAAACACCATATATTTT
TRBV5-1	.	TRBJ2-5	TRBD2	CASSLAGRGGETQYF	TGCGCCAGCAGCTTGGCCGGCCGGGGGGGAGAGACCCAGTACTTC
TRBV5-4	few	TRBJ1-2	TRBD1	CASTPTGTGVFGYTF	TGTGCCAGCACCCCGACCGGGACAGGGGTCTTTGGCTACACCTTC
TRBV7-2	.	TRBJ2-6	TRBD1	CASSWGQAGANVLTF	TGTGCCAGCAGCTGGGGACAGGCCGGGGCCAACGTCCTGACTTTC
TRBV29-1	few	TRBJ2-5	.	CSVEQVQETQYF	TGCAGCGTTGAACAGGTACAAGAGACCCAGTACTTC
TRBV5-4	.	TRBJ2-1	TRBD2	CASRGGAGGSNEQFF	TGTGCCAGCAGGGGCGGGGCGGGAGGGTCTAATGAGCAGTTCTTC
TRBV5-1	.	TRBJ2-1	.	CASSLVLGNNEQFF	TGCGCCAGCAGCTTGGTGCTCGGGAACAATGAGCAGTTCTTC
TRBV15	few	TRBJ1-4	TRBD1	CATSRGTVGEEKLFF	TGTGCCACCAGCAGGGGGACAGTTGGAGAGGAAAAACTGTTTTTT
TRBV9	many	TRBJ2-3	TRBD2	CASSTTGGLDTQYF	TGTGCCAGCAGCACCACGGGGGGGCTGGATACGCAGTATTTT
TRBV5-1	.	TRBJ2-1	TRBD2	CASSLQAGSSYNEQFF	TGCGCCAGCAGCTTGCAAGCGGGGAGCTCCTACAATGAGCAGTTCTTC
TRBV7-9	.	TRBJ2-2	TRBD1	CASSKAVDRANTGELFF	TGTGCCAGCAGCAAAGCGGTTGACAGGGCGAACACCGGGGAGCTGTTTTTT
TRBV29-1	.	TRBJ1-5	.	CSVMGDRGNQPQHF	TGCAGCGTTATGGGTGATCGGGGGAATCAGCCCCAGCATTTT
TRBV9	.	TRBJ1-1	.	CASSPMQGGVTEAFF	TGTGCCAGCAGCCCCATGCAGGGCGGGGTCACTGAAGCTTTCTTT
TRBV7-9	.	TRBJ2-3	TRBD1	CASSLEGAWDTQYF	TGTGCCAGCAGCTTAGAGGGGGCGTGGGATACGCAGTATTTT
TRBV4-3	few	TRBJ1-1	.	CASSQNSNMNTEAFF	TGCGCCAGCAGCCAAAACAGTAACATGAACACTGAAGCTTTCTTT
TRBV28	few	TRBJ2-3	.	CASSWLQGTDTQYF	TGTGCCAGCAGTTGGCTCCAGGGCACAGATACGCAGTATTTT
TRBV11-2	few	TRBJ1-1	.	CASSFEGNTEAFF	TGTGCCAGCAGCTTCGAGGGGAACACTGAAGCTTTCTTT
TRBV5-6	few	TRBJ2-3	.	CASSLPGASDTDTQYF	TGTGCCAGCAGCTTGCCCGGGGCTAGCGACACAGATACGCAGTATTTT
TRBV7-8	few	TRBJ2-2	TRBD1	CASTRDRNTGELFF	TGTGCCAGCACCAGGGACAGGAACACCGGGGAGCTGTTTTTT
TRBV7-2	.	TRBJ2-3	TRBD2	CASSLNPLAGVGTQYF	TGTGCCAGCAGCTTGAATCCACTAGCGGGAGTCGGTACGCAGTATTTT
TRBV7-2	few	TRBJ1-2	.	CASSLQGYDYGYTF	TGTGCCAGCAGCCTTCAGGGCTACGACTATGGCTACACCTTC
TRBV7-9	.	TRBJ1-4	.	CASTHGTLGENEKLFF	TGTGCCAGCACCCACGGGACACTAGGAGAAAATGAAAAACTGTTTTTT
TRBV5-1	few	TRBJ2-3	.	CASSLVGTSTDTQYF	TGCGCCAGCAGCTTGGTAGGGACAAGCACAGATACGCAGTATTTT
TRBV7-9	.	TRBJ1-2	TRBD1	CASSLGQGYGYTF	TGTGCCAGCAGCTTGGGACAGGGCTATGGCTACACCTTC
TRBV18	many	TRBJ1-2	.	CASSPWDLYGYTF	TGTGCCAGCTCACCATGGGACTTGTATGGCTACACCTTC
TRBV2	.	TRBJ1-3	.	CASSSSGFSGNTIYF	TGTGCCAGCAGTTCCTCAGGATTCTCTGGAAACACCATATATTTT
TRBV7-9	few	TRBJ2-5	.	CASSLWAQETQYF	TGTGCCAGCAGCTTATGGGCACAAGAGACCCAGTACTTC
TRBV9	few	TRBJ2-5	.	CASSVATGDQETQYF	TGTGCCAGCAGCGTAGCCACGGGGGACCAAGAGACCCAGTACTTC
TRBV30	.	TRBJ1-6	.	CAWSGGGSYNSPLHF	TGTGCCTGGAGTGGGGGGGGGAGCTATAATTCACCCCTCCACTTT
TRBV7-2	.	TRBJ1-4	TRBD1	CASSLGQGSEKLFF	TGTGCCAGCAGCTTGGGACAGGGGAGCGAAAAACTGTTTTTT
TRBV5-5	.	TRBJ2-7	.	CASSMLSSYEQYF	TGTGCCAGCAGCATGTTATCCAGCTACGAGCAGTACTTC
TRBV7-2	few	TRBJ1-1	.	CASGTILAFF	TGTGCCAGTGGGACAATTCTAGCTTTCTTT
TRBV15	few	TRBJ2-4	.	CATSRNRAEIQYF	TGTGCCACCAGCAGAAACAGGGCCGAAATTCAGTACTTC
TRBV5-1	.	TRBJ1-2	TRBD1	CASSVGQGDGYTF	TGCGCCAGCAGCGTAGGACAGGGGGACGGCTACACCTTC
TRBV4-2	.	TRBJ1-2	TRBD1	CASSPDRGSYTF	TGTGCCAGCAGCCCCGACAGGGGTTCTTACACCTTC
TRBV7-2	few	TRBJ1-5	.	CASSPERKSGPQHF	TGTGCCAGCAGCCCAGAGAGAAAATCGGGGCCCCAGCATTTT
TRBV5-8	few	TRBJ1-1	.	CASSWGGGNTEAFF	TGTGCCAGCAGCTGGGGGGGAGGGAACACTGAAGCTTTCTTT
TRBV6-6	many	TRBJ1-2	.	CASSTAAGGYTF	TGTGCCAGCAGTACGGCCGCAGGAGGGTACACCTTC
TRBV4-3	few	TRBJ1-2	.	CASSQDRRTRENGYTF	TGCGCCAGCAGCCAAGATAGAAGGACTCGGGAGAATGGCTACACCTTC
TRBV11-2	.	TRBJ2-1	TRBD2	CASSLGPPSGSSYNEQFF	TGTGCCAGCAGCTTAGGCCCCCCTAGCGGGAGCTCCTACAATGAGCAGTTCTTC
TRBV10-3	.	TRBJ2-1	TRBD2	CAISDRLAGSTEQFF	TGTGCCATCAGTGATCGACTAGCGGGATCGACTGAGCAGTTCTTC
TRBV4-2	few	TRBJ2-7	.	CASSQAGTFPYEQYF	TGTGCCAGCAGCCAAGCCGGGACTTTCCCCTACGAGCAGTACTTC
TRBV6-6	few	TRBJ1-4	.	CASSPDRRNEKLFF	TGTGCCAGCAGCCCCGACAGAAGAAATGAAAAACTGTTTTTT
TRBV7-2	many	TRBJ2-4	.	CASSEPDKNIQYF	TGTGCCAGCTCCGAGCCTGACAAAAACATTCAGTACTTC